This TCR beta chain stems from a study of blood T cell repertoires in COVID-19. Study in general: The analysed material was cDNA or gDNA that came from T cells, B-cell-depleted T cells, or PBMCs.

Which cohort a participant joined came from the clinical history participants gave. What the recovered Cohort 3 donors had was two negative PCRs, clearance, or symptom resolution. V was pared by 2 bases and J by 3 bases, with 8 bases between. Germline loops: CDR1 SGHRS, CDR2 YFSETQ. This CDR3 has 13 amino acids. Profiling relied on immunoSEQ multiplex PCR, and the TCRdb table lists in-frame clones only, not all of them. The sample has 110,000 to 150,000 clones; roughly 89% are singletons. Sample: PBMCs or T cells enriched from blood (not recorded which). V gene TRBV5-1 combines with J gene TRBJ1-1, with a possible D match to TRBD1 (5 bases). The receptor's source is a man aged 45-60 years who had recovered from COVID-19. In nucleotides, the CDR3 is TGCGCCAGCAGCTTTGGGGCGGACACTGAAGCTTTCTTT. Translated, it gives CASSFGADTEAFF.